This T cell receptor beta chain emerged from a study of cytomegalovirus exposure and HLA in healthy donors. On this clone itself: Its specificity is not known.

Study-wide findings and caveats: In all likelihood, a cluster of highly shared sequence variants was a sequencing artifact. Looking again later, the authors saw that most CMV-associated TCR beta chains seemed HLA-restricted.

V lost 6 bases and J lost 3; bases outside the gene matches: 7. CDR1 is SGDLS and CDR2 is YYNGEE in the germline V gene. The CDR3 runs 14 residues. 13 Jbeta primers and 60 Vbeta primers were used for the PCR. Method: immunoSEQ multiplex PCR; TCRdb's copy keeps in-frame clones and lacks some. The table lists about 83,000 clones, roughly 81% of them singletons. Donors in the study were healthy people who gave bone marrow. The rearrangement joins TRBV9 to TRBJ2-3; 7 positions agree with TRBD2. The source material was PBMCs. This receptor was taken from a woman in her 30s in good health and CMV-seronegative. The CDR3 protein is CASTAGRGTDTQYF. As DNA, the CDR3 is TGTGCCAGCACCGCGGGGCGGGGGACAGATACGCAGTATTTT. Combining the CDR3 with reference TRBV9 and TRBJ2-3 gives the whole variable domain DSGVTQTPKHLITATGQRVTLRCSPRSGDLSVYWYQQSLDQGLQFLIQYYNGEERAKGNILERFSAQQFPDLHSELNLSSLELGDSALYFCASTAGRGTDTQYFGPGTRLTVL.